One sample yielded the 27 T cell receptor beta chains listed below, sequenced in a study of T cell responses to AZD1222 COVID-19 vaccine. TCRdb's table, derived via immunoSEQ multiplex PCR, lists solely in-frame clones and lacks some. The sample includes some 130,000 clones, about nine tenths of them seen just once. Sequences were derived from peripheral blood, sampled 28 days after the second AZD1222 dose. These receptors all come from an adult who received the AZD1222 COVID-19 vaccine.

This chain joins TRBV28 and TRBJ1-5; no definite D call. Germline CDR1 reads MDHEN; CDR2 reads SYDVKM. This CDR3 region has 13 residues. Deletions cut 5 bases from V and 5 bases from J, with 10 bases between. CDR3 bases: TGTGCCAGCAGTCCGTATACCTATCAGCCCCAGCATTTT. Amino acid sequence: CASSPYTYQPQHF.

V usage is TRBV4-3 and J usage is TRBJ1-4, with D uncertain. The V end lost 5 bases, the J end lost 6 bases, and 16 bases lay between the germline ends. Germline CDR1 and CDR2: LGHNA and YSLEER. This CDR3 spans 15 amino acids. This CDR3 reads CASSRALGMHEKLFF. DNA of the CDR3: TGCGCCAGCAGCAGGGCCTTGGGGATGCATGAAAAACTGTTTTTT.

CDR3 nucleotides: TGTGCCAGCTCGAGGGGACTAGCGTCTTACAATGAGCAGTTCTTC. It specifies CASSRGLASYNEQFF. This chain links TRBV6-4 with TRBJ2-1, with TRBD2 matching 10 bases. The CDR3 totals 15 residues. Germline trimming cut 8 bases from V and 4 bases from J; bases unmatched to any gene: 8. Germline V gene lookup returns CDR1 MRHNA and CDR2 SNTAGT.

This clone was observed once. This rearrangement joins TRBV4-3 to TRBJ2-2; D remains unclear. The CDR3 runs 16 residues. Between the trimmed V and J ends, which lost 0 bases and 4 bases, there was a span of 12 bases. Germline V lookup: CDR1 LGHNA, CDR2 YSLEER. CDR3: CASSQDDWRSTGELFF. Written as DNA, the CDR3 is TGCGCCAGCAGCCAAGATGACTGGCGTTCCACCGGGGAGCTGTTTTTT.

This chain connects TRBV7-2 to TRBJ1-1; D may be TRBD1 (5 bases). The CDR3 runs to 16 residues. Germline CDR1 reads SGHTA; CDR2 reads FQGNSA. Trimming left V 1 base short and J 0 bases short, with 12 bases between. The DNA of the CDR3 is TGTGCCAGCAGCTTAGACTCAAGACAGATGAACACTGAAGCTTTCTTT. Its translation: CASSLDSRQMNTEAFF.

V and J are TRBV7-8 and TRBJ1-4; D is uncertain. Trimming shortened V by 5 bases and J by 13 bases, and 14 bases separated the two germline ends. This CDR3 is 12 amino acids long. Germline V gene lookup returns CDR1 SGHVS and CDR2 FQNEAQ. This chain's CDR3 is CASSPRGGLLFF. The DNA of the CDR3 is TGTGCCAGCAGCCCCCGTGGAGGCTTACTGTTTTTT.

This chain links TRBV28 with TRBJ1-3; D unclear. V lost 4 bases to trimming and J lost 4 bases, with 20 bases between them. CDR3 length: 17 amino acids. Germline lookup yields CDR1 MDHEN and CDR2 SYDVKM. CDR3 nucleotides: TGTGCCAGCAGTTCGCCGGCCCCGGCGTTCGCCGGAAACACCATATATTTT. It encodes CASSSPAPAFAGNTIYF. The full variable domain, with the rest looked up from reference TRBV28 and TRBJ1-3, is DVKVTQSSRYLVKRTGEKVFLECVQDMDHENMFWYRQDPGLGLRLIYFSYDVKMKEKGDIPEGYSVSREKKERFSLILESASTNQTSMYLCASSSPAPAFAGNTIYFGEGSWLTVV.

Only a few counts were recorded for this clone. V is TRBV7-9 and J is TRBJ2-7; 8 bases agree with TRBD2. Germline-derived CDR1 and CDR2 are SEHNR and FQNEAQ (reference sequence). This CDR3 region has 14 residues. V lost 3 bases, J lost 5 bases, and 6 bases stayed unmatched. CDR3 in DNA: TGTGCCAGCAGCTTCCCTAGCGGGTCCCACGAGCAGTACTTC. Translation: CASSFPSGSHEQYF.

This clone appeared a few times. V and J are TRBV12-3 or TRBV12-4 and TRBJ1-4; D gene ambiguous. Trimming removed 4 bases at V and 5 bases at J, with 5 bases between. There are 12 residues in the CDR3. CDR3 sequence (DNA): TGTGCCAGCAGTTCGTTCAATGAAAAACTGTTTTTT. It encodes CASSSFNEKLFF.

The chain has TRBV7-9 and TRBJ1-2, with 10 bases matching TRBD1. Germline assignment: CDR1 SEHNR and CDR2 FQNEAQ (reference sequence). The V and J ends lost 2 bases and 5 bases, in that order; junction bases with no gene match: 2. The CDR3 is made up of 14 amino acids. CDR3 DNA sequence: TGTGCCAGCAGCTTACCGGGACAGGGGTATGGCTACACCTTC. Its protein product is CASSLPGQGYGYTF.

The chain has TRBV30 and TRBJ2-5; D might be TRBD1 or TRBD2, each matching 7 bases. Trimming took off 3 bases at V and 5 bases at J, with 16 bases between the two ends. CDR1 is GTSNPN, CDR2 SVGIG, per germline (reference sequence). CDR3 length: 14 residues. This CDR3 is CAWRAGGVPETQYF. The CDR3 DNA is TGTGCCTGGAGGGCAGGGGGGGTCCCGGAGACCCAGTACTTC.

This sequence joins TRBV7-2 and TRBJ1-5, with 10 bases that match TRBD1. Germline CDR1 SGHTA, CDR2 FQGNSA. After removal of 5 bases from V and 6 bases from J, the junction contained 7 bases not matched to a gene. The CDR3 totals 15 residues. The DNA for the CDR3 is TGTGCCAGCAGCCGCGGGACAGGGGAGATTCAGCCCCAGCATTTT. Its protein is CASSRGTGEIQPQHF.

The chain has TRBV30 and TRBJ1-6, with D possibly being TRBD1 (6 bases). CDR1 GTSNPN and CDR2 SVGIG come from the germline V gene (reference sequence). The CDR3 has 13 amino acids. DNA of the CDR3: TGTGCGGCGACCGGACAGTATAATTCACCCCTCCACTTT. As protein: CAATGQYNSPLHF.

The chain is built from TRBV11-1 and TRBJ1-1; 9 bases map to TRBD1. This CDR3 is built from 14 residues. Unmatched junction bases numbered 3, after V lost 5 bases and J lost 2 bases. Germline CDR1 is SGHAT and CDR2 is FQDESV (reference sequence). The CDR3 nucleotides are TGTGCCAGCAGCCGGGACAGGGCCAACACTGAAGCTTTCTTT. Its protein product is CASSRDRANTEAFF.

The table lists this clone with a count of one. The chain couples TRBV28 to TRBJ2-3; TRBD1 matches 9 bases. This CDR3 is built from 15 residues. V lost 5 bases and J lost 4; bases outside the gene matches: 7. From germline, CDR1 is MDHEN and CDR2 SYDVKM. In nucleotides, the CDR3 is TGTGCCAGCAGTGATCGGACAGGGGCGGCAGATACGCAGTATTTT. Translating it yields CASSDRTGAADTQYF.

This chain links TRBV28 with TRBJ1-1; D is undetermined. V was pared by 6 bases and J by 5 bases, with 10 bases between. The CDR3 runs 12 residues. Germline CDR1 and CDR2: MDHEN and SYDVKM. CDR3 sequence: CASSLTVTEAFF. CDR3 DNA: TGTGCCAGCAGCCTTACTGTGACTGAAGCTTTCTTT.

The chain has TRBV6-2 or TRBV6-3 and TRBJ1-6; 7 bases align to TRBD1. Trimming took 0 bases from V and 7 from J; bases not matched to a gene: 3. CDR3 length: 15 amino acids. Germline V gene data show CDR1 as MNHEY and CDR2 as SVGEGT. This CDR3 reads CASSYSRQGNSPLHF. The CDR3 DNA sequence: TGTGCCAGCAGTTACTCAAGACAGGGCAATTCACCCCTCCACTTT.

V usage is TRBV12-3 or TRBV12-4 and J usage is TRBJ1-5; perhaps TRBD1 as D (6 bases). V dropped 5 bases and J dropped 6 bases, with 11 bases sitting between them. CDR3 length: 13 amino acids. The CDR3 reads CASSGTGPQPQHF. The CDR3 nucleotides are TGTGCCAGCAGTGGAACAGGGCCTCAGCCCCAGCATTTT.

The chain employs TRBV19 and TRBJ2-2; a weak D match, TRBD2 (6 bases). The length of the CDR3 is 16 residues. CDR1 and CDR2 (germline): LNHDA, SQIVND (reference sequence). With 1 base removed from V and 0 bases from J, the gap between germline ends came to 9 bases. In DNA form, the CDR3 reads TGTGCCAGTAGTATAGTAACTAGCTCGAACACCGGGGAGCTGTTTTTT. It is translated as CASSIVTSSNTGELFF. The variable domain in full, completed from reference TRBV19 and TRBJ2-2, reads DGGITQSPKYLFRKEGQNVTLSCEQNLNHDAMYWYRQDPGQGLRLIYYSQIVNDFQKGDIAEGYSVSREKKESFPLTVTSAQKNPTAFYLCASSIVTSSNTGELFFGEGSRLTVL.

In DNA form, the CDR3 reads TGTGCCAGCAGCCAGGCAATGATTAGGGATTTCGGAGCTTTCTTT. Its translation is CASSQAMIRDFGAFF. The rearrangement joins TRBV7-2 to TRBJ1-1, with D hard to call. V lost 5 bases and J 10 bases, leaving 23 bases between the germline ends. The CDR3 extends over 15 amino acids. Germline V gene lookup returns CDR1 SGHTA and CDR2 FQGNSA.

The V and J genes are TRBV6-2 or TRBV6-3 and TRBJ2-1, with 14 bases identical to TRBD2. Germline V gives CDR1 MNHEY, CDR2 SVGEGT. Trimming at V came to 6 bases and at J to 7 bases, leaving 8 bases not matched to a gene. The CDR3 runs to 16 residues. CDR3 amino acids: CASSPLGTSGSNEQFF. CDR3 in DNA: TGTGCCAGCAGCCCGCTGGGGACTAGCGGGAGTAATGAGCAGTTCTTC.

The chain combines TRBV3-1 (or the pseudogene TRBV3-2) with TRBJ2-7, with 8 bases that match TRBD2. V shed 3 bases and J 7 bases; nucleotides not matched to a gene: 14. Germline CDR1 and CDR2: LGHDT and YNNKEL (reference sequence). The CDR3 loop spans 16 amino acids. The CDR3 region is CASSQSLTGGPGEQYF. CDR3 nucleotide sequence: TGTGCCAGCAGCCAGTCTCTTACGGGAGGGCCGGGGGAGCAGTACTTC.

This chain links TRBV10-3 with TRBJ2-7; D is unclear. The CDR3 sequence is 11 residues long. Germline CDR1 ENHRY, CDR2 SYGVKD. Trimming shortened V by 3 bases and J by 3 bases, and 3 bases separated the two germline ends. The CDR3 loop is CAISDLYEQYF. The DNA of the CDR3 is TGTGCCATCAGTGACCTCTACGAGCAGTACTTC.

The chain has TRBV2 and TRBJ2-3; 7 nucleotides agree with TRBD1. The CDR3 runs 15 residues. The junction had 8 bases not matched to a gene; V was cut back by 6 bases and J by 2 bases. CDR1 is SNHLY and CDR2 is FYNNEI in the germline V gene. CDR3 bases: TGTGCCAGCAGGAGCCGGGACAGCCTCACAGATACGCAGTATTTT. Translation gives CASRSRDSLTDTQYF. Together with reference TRBV2 and TRBJ2-3, the CDR3 gives the full variable domain: EPEVTQTPSHQVTQMGQEVILRCVPISNHLYFYWYRQILGQKVEFLVSFYNNEISEKSEIFDDQFSVERPDGSNFTLKIRSTKLEDSAMYFCASRSRDSLTDTQYFGPGTRLTVL.

This clone occurred once. The chain combines TRBV3-1 (or the pseudogene TRBV3-2) with TRBJ2-4; a possible D gene is TRBD1 (5 bases). The germline V gene encodes CDR1 LGHDT and CDR2 YNNKEL (reference sequence). V was shortened by 6 bases and J by 10 bases, with 16 bases between the two germline ends. This CDR3 comprises 13 residues. The CDR3 bases are TGTGCCAGCAGATACGGACAAAGAGGAATTCAGTACTTC. It encodes CASRYGQRGIQYF.

The genes are TRBV28 and TRBJ1-1; D is undetermined. The germline CDR1 and CDR2 sequences are MDHEN and SYDVKM. The CDR3 totals 12 residues. The V end was cut by 7 bases, the J end by 7 bases, with 13 bases between. The CDR3 bases are TGTGCCAGCAACCTCGACCCGTTTGAAGCTTTCTTT. It is translated as CASNLDPFEAFF.

DNA of the CDR3: TGCGCCAGCAGCCAATTCCTGGTAGGGATCTCAGCTAGCAATCAGCCCCAGCATTTT. Amino acids: CASSQFLVGISASNQPQHF. This chain connects TRBV4-1 to TRBJ1-5; D is unresolved. Germline V gene sequence: CDR1 MGHRA, CDR2 YSYEKL. This CDR3 region has 19 residues. The V and J ends lost 2 bases and 0 bases respectively, with 20 bases between them.